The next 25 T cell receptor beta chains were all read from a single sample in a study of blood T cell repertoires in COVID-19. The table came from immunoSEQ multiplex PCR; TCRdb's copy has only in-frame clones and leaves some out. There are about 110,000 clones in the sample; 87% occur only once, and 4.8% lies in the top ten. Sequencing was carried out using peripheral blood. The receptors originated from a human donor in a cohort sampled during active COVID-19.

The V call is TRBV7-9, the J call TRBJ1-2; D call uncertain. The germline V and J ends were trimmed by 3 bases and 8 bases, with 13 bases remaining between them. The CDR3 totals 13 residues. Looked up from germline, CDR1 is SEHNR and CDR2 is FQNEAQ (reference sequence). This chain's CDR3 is CASSLGGIHGYTF. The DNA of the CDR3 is TGTGCCAGCAGCTTGGGAGGGATTCACGGCTACACCTTC.

In nucleotides, the CDR3 is TGTGCCAGCAGTTACCAGGGTTCCCCTGAAGCTTTCTTT. It specifies CASSYQGSPEAFF. The rearrangement uses TRBV6-2 or TRBV6-3 and TRBJ1-1; TRBD1 might be the D (5 bases). With 2 bases removed from V and 6 bases from J, the gap between germline ends came to 10 bases. In germline, CDR1 is MNHEY, CDR2 SVGEGT. The CDR3 totals 13 residues.

This chain's CDR3 is CASSRGGRSGIAYEQYF. The CDR3 region has the DNA TGCGCCAGCAGTCGGGGGGGGCGAAGCGGGATCGCCTACGAGCAGTACTTC. This rearrangement joins TRBV5-1 to TRBJ2-7; 8 positions agree with TRBD2. The CDR3 runs 17 residues. Looked up from germline, CDR1 is SGHRS and CDR2 is YFSETQ. V shed 5 bases, J shed 2 bases, and the junction held 15 bases outside the gene matches.

The CDR3 here is CASSLEYRQNTEAFF. For the CDR3, the DNA is TGCGCCAGCAGCTTGGAGTACAGACAGAACACTGAAGCTTTCTTT. The V gene is TRBV5-1, the J gene TRBJ1-1; unclear D gene. The CDR3 is made up of 15 amino acids. Germline V gene sequence: CDR1 SGHRS, CDR2 YFSETQ. Trimming took 0 bases from V and 1 from J, leaving 10 bases between them. Looking up the rest from reference TRBV5-1 and TRBJ1-1 gives the full variable domain: KAGVTQTPRYLIKTRGQQVTLSCSPISGHRSVSWYQQTPGQGLQFLFEYFSETQRNKGNFPGRFSGRQFSNSRSEMNVSTLELGDSALYLCASSLEYRQNTEAFFGQGTRLTVV.

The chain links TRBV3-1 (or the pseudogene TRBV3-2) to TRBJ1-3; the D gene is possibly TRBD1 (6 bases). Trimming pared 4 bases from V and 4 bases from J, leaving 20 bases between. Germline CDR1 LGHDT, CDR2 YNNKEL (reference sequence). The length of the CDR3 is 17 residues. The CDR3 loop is CASSRGQLRSLGNTIYF. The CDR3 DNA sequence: TGTGCCAGCAGCCGCGGACAGTTAAGGAGCCTCGGAAACACCATATATTTT.

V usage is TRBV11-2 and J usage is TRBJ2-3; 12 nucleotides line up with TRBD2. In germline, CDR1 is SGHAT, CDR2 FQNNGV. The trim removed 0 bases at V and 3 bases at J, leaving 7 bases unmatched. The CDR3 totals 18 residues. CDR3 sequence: CASSLDRSSGRVTDTQYF. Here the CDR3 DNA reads TGTGCCAGCAGCTTAGATCGGTCTAGCGGGAGGGTTACAGATACGCAGTATTTT.

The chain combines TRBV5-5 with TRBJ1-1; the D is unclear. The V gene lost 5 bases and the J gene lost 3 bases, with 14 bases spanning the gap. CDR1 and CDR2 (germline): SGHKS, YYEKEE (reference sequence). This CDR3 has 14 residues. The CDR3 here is CASSNAIPDTEAFF. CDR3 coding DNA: TGTGCCAGCAGTAATGCGATCCCCGACACTGAAGCTTTCTTT.

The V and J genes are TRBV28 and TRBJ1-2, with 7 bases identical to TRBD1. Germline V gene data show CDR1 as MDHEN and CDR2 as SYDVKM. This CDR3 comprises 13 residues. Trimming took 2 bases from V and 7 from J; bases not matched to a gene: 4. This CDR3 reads CASSLGRGAGYTF. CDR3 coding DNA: TGTGCCAGCAGTTTAGGCAGGGGGGCTGGCTACACCTTC.

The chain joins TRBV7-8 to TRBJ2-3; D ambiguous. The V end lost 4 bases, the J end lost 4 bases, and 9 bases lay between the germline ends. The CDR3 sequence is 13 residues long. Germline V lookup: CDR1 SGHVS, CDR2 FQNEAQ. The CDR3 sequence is CASSYSPADTQYF. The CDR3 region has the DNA TGTGCCAGCAGCTATAGTCCGGCAGATACGCAGTATTTT. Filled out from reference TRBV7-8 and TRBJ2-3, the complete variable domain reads GAGVSQSPRYKVAKRGQDVALRCDPISGHVSLFWYQQALGQGPEFLTYFQNEAQLDKSGLPSDRFFAERPEGSVSTLKIQRTQQEDSAVYLCASSYSPADTQYFGPGTRLTVL.

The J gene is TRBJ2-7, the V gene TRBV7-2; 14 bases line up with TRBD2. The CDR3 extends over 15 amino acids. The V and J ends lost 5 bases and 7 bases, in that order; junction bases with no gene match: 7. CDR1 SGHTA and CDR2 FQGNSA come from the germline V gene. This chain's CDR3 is CASSPGLAGAREQYF. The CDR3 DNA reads TGTGCCAGCAGCCCGGGACTAGCGGGGGCGCGAGAGCAGTACTTC.

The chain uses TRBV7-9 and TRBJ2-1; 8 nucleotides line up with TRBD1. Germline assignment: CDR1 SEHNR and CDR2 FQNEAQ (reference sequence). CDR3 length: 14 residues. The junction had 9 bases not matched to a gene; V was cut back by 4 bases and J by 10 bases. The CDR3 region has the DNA TGTGCCAGCAGCTCAGGGTCCCGGGACAGGGAGCAGTTCTTC. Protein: CASSSGSRDREQFF.

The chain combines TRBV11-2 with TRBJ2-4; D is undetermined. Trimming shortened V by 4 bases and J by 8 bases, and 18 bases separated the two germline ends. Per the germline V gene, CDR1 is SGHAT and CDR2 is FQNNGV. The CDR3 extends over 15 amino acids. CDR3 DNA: TGTGCCAGCAGCTCTTCGGGTGCCCGGTCGGACATTCAGTACTTC. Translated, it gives CASSSSGARSDIQYF.

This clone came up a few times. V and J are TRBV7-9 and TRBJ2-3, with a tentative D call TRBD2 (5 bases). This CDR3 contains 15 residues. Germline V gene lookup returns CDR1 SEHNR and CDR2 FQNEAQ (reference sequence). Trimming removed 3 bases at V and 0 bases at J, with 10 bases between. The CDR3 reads CASSFLARSTDTQYF. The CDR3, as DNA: TGTGCCAGCAGCTTCCTAGCTCGAAGCACAGATACGCAGTATTTT.

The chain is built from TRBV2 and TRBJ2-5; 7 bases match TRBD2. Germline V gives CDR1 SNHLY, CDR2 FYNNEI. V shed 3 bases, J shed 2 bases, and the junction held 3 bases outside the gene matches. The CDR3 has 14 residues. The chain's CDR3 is CASSEGRVQETQYF. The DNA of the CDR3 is TGTGCCAGCAGTGAGGGGAGGGTGCAAGAGACCCAGTACTTC.

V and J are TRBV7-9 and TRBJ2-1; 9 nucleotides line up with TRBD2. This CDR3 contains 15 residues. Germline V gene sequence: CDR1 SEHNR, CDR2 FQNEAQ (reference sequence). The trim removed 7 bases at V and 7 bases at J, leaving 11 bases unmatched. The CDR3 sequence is CASIAREGRGNEQFF. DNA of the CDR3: TGTGCCAGCATTGCGCGGGAGGGCCGGGGAAATGAGCAGTTCTTC.

CDR3 coding DNA: TGCGCCAGCACGTTTCGGGGGGGCGGCCCAGATACGCAGTATTTT. Translation gives CASTFRGGGPDTQYF. This chain uses TRBV5-1 with TRBJ2-3; 8 positions agree with TRBD2. Germline CDR1 reads SGHRS; CDR2 reads YFSETQ. Germline trimming cut 6 bases from V and 4 bases from J; bases unmatched to any gene: 10. This CDR3 is built from 15 residues.

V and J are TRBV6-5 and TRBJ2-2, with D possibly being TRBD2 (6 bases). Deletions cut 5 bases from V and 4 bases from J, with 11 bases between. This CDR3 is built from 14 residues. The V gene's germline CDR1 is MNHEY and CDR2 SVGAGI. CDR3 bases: TGTGCCAGCAGTCAACGGGACTCCACCGGGGAGCTGTTTTTT. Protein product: CASSQRDSTGELFF.

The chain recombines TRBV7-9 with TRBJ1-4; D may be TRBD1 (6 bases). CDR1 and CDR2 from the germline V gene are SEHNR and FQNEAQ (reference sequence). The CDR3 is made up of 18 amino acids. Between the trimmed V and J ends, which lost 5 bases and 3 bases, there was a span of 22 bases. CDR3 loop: CASSEIATGRAANEKLFF. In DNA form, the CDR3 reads TGTGCCAGCAGCGAGATAGCCACAGGGAGGGCAGCTAATGAAAAACTGTTTTTT.

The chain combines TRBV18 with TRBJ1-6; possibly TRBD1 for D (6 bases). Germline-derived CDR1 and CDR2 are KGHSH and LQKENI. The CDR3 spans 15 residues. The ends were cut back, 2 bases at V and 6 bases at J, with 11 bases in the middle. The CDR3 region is CASSPGGPTNSPLHF. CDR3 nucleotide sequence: TGTGCCAGCTCACCAGGGGGCCCCACTAATTCACCCCTCCACTTT.

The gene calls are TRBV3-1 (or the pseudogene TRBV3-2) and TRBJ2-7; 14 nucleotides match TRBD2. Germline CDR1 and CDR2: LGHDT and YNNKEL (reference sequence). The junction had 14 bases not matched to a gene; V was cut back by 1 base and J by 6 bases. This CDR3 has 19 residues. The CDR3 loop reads CASSQVWGLAGDWGLEQYF. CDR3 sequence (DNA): TGTGCCAGCAGCCAAGTCTGGGGACTAGCGGGAGACTGGGGTCTCGAGCAGTACTTC.

The CDR3 nucleotides read TGTGCCAGCAGCCCAAAAGCGGGAGGGAGGAATGAGCAGTTCTTC. Residues: CASSPKAGGRNEQFF. The genes are TRBV27 and TRBJ2-1; 10 bases match TRBD2. In germline, CDR1 is MNHEY, CDR2 SMNVEV (reference sequence). The junction had 9 bases not matched to a gene; V was cut back by 6 bases and J by 7 bases. There are 15 residues in the CDR3.

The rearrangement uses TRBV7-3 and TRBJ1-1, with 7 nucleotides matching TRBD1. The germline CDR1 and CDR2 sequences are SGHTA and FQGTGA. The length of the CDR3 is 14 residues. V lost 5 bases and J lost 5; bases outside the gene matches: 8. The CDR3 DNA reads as TGTGCCAGCAGCCTGGAGGGGGCAAGGACTGAAGCTTTCTTT. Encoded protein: CASSLEGARTEAFF.

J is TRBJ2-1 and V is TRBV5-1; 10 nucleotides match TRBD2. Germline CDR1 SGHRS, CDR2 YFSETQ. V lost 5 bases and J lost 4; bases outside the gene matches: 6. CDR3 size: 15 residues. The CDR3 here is CASRKSGRDYNEQFF. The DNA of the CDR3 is TGCGCCAGCAGAAAGAGCGGGAGGGATTACAATGAGCAGTTCTTC.

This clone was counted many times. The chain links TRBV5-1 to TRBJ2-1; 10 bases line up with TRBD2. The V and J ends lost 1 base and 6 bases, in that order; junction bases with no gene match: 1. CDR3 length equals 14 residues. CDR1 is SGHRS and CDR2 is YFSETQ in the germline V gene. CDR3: CASSLSGGANEQFF. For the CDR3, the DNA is TGCGCCAGCAGCTTGAGCGGGGGGGCCAATGAGCAGTTCTTC.

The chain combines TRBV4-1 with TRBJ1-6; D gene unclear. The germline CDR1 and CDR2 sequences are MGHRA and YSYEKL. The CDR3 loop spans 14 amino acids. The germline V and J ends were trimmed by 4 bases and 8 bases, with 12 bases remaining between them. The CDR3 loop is CASSPGFGDSPLHF. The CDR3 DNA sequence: TGCGCCAGCAGCCCGGGGTTCGGGGATTCACCCCTCCACTTT.